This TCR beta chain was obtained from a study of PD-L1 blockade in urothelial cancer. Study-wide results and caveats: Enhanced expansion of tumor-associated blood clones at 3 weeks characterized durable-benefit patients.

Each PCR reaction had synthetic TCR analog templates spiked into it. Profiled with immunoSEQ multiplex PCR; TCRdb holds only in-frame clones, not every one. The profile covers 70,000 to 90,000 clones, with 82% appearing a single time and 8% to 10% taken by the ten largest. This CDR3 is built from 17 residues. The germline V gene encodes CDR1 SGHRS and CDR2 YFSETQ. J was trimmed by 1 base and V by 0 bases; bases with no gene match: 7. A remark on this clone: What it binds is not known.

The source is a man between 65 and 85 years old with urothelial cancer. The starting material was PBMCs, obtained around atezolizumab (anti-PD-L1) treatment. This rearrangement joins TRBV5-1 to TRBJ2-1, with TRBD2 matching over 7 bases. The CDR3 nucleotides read TGCGCCAGCAGCTTGGCCGATATGGGGGGGTCCTACAATGAGCAGTTCTTC. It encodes CASSLADMGGSYNEQFF.